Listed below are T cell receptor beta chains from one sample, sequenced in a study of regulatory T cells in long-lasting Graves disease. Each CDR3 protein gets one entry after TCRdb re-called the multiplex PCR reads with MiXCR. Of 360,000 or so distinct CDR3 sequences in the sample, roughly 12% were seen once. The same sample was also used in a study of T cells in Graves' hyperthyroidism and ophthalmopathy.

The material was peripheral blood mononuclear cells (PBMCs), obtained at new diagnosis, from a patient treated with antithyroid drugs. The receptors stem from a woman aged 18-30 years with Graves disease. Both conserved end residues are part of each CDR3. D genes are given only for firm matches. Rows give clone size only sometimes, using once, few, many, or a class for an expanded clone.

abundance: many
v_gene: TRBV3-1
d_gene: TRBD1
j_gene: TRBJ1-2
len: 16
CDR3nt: TGTGCCAGCAGCCAAAGACTCAGGGACAGCGTCTATGGCTACACCTTC
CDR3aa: CASSQRLRDSVYGYTF

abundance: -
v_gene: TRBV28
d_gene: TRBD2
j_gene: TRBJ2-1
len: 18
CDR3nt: TGTGCCAGCAGTTTCCATCGGACTAGCGGGAGGACTTACAATGAGCAGTTCTTC
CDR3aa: CASSFHRTSGRTYNEQFF

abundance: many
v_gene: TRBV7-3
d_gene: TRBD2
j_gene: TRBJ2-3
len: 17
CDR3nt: TGTGCCAGCAGCTTAGAGTTGTTAGCGGGGGGGCCCCATACGCAGTATTTT
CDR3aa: CASSLELLAGGPHTQYF

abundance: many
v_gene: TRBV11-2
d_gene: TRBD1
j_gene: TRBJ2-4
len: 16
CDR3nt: TGTGCCAGCAGCCGTCAAGGGGGCGCGTCCAAAAACATTCAGTACTTC
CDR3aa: CASSRQGGASKNIQYF

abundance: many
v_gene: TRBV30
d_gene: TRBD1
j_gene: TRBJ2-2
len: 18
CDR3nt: TGTGCCTGGAGTAGGAGACAGGGGGTATCATGGAACACCGGGGAGCTGTTTTTT
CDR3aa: CAWSRRQGVSWNTGELFF

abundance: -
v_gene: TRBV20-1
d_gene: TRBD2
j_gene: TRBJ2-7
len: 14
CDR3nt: TGCAGTGCTGGTAGCGGGAGGGGGACCTACGAGCAGTACTTC
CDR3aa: CSAGSGRGTYEQYF

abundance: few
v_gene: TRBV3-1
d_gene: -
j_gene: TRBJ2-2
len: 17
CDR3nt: TGTGCCAGCAGCCAAGTTTGGTTGGGGCGGAACACCGGGGAGCTGTTTTTT
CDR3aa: CASSQVWLGRNTGELFF

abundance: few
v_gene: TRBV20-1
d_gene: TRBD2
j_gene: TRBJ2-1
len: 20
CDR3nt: TGCAGTGCCCCGGACCCTCAAGGGACTAGCGGGAGGTTCCTTTACAATGAGCAGTTCTTC
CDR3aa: CSAPDPQGTSGRFLYNEQFF

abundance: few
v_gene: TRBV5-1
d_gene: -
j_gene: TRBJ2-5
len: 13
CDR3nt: TGCGCCAGCAGCTTGGCGTGGGGTGCGACCCAGTACTTC
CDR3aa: CASSLAWGATQYF

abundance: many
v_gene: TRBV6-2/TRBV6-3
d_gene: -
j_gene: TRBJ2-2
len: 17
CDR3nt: TGTGCCAGCAGTTACAGTTGGTGGGAGCTGGAGACCGGGGAGCTGTTTTTT
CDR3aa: CASSYSWWELETGELFF

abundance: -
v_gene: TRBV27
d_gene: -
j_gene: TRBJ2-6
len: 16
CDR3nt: TGTGCCAGCAGTTTCTTGAGGGGCTCTGGGGCCAACGTCCTGACTTTC
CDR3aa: CASSFLRGSGANVLTF

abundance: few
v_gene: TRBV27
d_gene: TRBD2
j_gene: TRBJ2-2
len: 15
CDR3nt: TGTGCCAGCAGTTTGGGCGGGAGTGGAGCCGGGGAGCTGTTTTTT
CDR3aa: CASSLGGSGAGELFF

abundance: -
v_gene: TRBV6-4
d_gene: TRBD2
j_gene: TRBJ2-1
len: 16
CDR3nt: TGTGCCAGCAGTGACTCACCGGGACTAGCGGGCTCTGAGCAGTTCTTC
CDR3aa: CASSDSPGLAGSEQFF

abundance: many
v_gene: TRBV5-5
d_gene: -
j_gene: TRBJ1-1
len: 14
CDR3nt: TGTGCCAGCAGCTTGGAGCCGCTGAACACTGAAGCTTTCTTT
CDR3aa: CASSLEPLNTEAFF

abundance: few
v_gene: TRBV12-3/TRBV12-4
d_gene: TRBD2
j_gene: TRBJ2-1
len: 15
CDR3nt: TGTGCCACCGGACTAGCGGGGGGGCTCCACAATGAGCAGTTCTTC
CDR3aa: CATGLAGGLHNEQFF

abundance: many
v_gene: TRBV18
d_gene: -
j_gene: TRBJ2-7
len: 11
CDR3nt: TGTGCCAGCTCTCCTGGGGGCGAGCAGTACTTC
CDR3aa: CASSPGGEQYF

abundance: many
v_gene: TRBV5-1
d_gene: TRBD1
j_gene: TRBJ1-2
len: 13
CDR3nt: TGTGCCAGCAGCCTGGGACAGGACTATGGCTACACCTTC
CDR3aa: CASSLGQDYGYTF

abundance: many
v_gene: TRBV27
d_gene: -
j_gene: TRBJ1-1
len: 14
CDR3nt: TGTGCCAGCAGTTTAAACGGGTTGAACACTGAAGCTTTCTTT
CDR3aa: CASSLNGLNTEAFF

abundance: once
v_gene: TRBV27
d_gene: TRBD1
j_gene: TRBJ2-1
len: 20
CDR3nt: TGTGCCAGCAGTTTCCTGCCCGGGACAGGGGGCGATTATCCGGCGTATGAGCAGTTCTTC
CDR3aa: CASSFLPGTGGDYPAYEQFF

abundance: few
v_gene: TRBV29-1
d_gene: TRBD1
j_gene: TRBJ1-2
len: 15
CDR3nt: TGCAGCGTTGCCCCAGACAGGGGGGCAATTTATGGCTACACCTTC
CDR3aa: CSVAPDRGAIYGYTF

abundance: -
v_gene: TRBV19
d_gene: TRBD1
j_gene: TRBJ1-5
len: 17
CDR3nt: TGTGCCAGTAGCAACCACGACAGGGGGCGCGGTCGTCAGCCCCAGCATTTT
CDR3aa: CASSNHDRGRGRQPQHF

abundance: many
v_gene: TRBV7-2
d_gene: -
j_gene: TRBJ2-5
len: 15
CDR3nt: TGTGCCAGCAGCTTATCCCCGGGACTGGAAGAGACCCAGTACTTC
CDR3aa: CASSLSPGLEETQYF

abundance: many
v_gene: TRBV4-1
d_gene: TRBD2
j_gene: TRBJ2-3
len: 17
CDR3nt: TGCGCCAGCAGCCAACCGACTAGCGCCATAAGCACAGATACGCAGTATTTT
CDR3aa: CASSQPTSAISTDTQYF

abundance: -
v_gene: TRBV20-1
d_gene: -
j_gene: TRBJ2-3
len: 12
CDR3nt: TGCAGTGGCCTAGGAAGCACAGATACGCAGTATTTT
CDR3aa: CSGLGSTDTQYF

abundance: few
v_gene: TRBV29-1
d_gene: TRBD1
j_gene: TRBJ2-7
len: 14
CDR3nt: TGCAGCGTTCCAAATGACAGGGGCTCCTACGAGCAGTACTTC
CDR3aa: CSVPNDRGSYEQYF

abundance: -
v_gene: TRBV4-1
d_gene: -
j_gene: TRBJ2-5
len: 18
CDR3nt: TGCGCCAGCAGCCAAGATCTCTACGACTATCAGTACCAAGAGACCCAGTACTTC
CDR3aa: CASSQDLYDYQYQETQYF

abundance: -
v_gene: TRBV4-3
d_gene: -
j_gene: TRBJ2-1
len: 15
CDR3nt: TGCGCCAGCAGCTTCGTCCCCTTGGCGTACAATGAGCAGTTCTTC
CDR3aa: CASSFVPLAYNEQFF

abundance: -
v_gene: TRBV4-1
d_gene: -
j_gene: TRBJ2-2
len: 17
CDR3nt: TGCGCCAGCAGCTACATCCCCGGGCAGGGGGGCACCGGGGAGCTGTTTTTT
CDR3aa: CASSYIPGQGGTGELFF

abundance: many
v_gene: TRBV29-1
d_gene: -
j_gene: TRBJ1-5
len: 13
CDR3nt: TGCAGCGTTGCCCCGACAGTTAATCAGCCCCAGCATTTT
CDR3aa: CSVAPTVNQPQHF

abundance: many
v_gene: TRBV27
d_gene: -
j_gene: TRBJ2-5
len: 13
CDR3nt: TGTGCCAGCAGTTACCGGTACCAAGAGACCCAGTACTTC
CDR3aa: CASSYRYQETQYF

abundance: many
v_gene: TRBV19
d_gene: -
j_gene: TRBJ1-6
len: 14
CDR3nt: TGTGCCAGTAGGGGATCGGGGGACGCGTCACCCCTCCACTTT
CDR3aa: CASRGSGDASPLHF

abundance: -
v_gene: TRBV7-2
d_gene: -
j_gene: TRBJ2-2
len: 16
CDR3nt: TGTGCCGGCAGCTCATACAGGGGGGGTGATACCGGGGAGCTGTTTTTT
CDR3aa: CAGSSYRGGDTGELFF

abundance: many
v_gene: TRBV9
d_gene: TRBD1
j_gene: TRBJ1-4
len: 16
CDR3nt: TGTGCCAGCAGCGTAGGGCTGGGGACAGGGGATGAAAAACTGTTTTTT
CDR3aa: CASSVGLGTGDEKLFF

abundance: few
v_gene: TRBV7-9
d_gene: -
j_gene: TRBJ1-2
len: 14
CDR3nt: TGTGCCAGCAGCTCTAGACAGGACTTCTATGGCTACACCTTC
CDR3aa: CASSSRQDFYGYTF

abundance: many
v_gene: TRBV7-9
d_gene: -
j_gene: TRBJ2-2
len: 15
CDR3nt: TGTGCCAGCAGCCTCGACACAGGGATGACCGGGGAGCTGTTTTTT
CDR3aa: CASSLDTGMTGELFF

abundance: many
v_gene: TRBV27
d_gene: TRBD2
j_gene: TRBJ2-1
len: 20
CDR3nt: TGTGCCAGCAGTCGCCCCTTCGTGTCGAGCGGTTTTGTTGCGGGAGGGGAGCAGTTCTTC
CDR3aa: CASSRPFVSSGFVAGGEQFF

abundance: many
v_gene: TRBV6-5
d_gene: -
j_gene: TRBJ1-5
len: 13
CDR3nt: TGTGCCAGCAGTTACATTCGGCAGGGGCGAAAGCATTTT
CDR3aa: CASSYIRQGRKHF

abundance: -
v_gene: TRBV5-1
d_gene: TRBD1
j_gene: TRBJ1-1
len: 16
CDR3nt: TGCGCCAGCAGCTTGAACAGGGGGGTAATGAACACTGAAGCTTTCTTT
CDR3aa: CASSLNRGVMNTEAFF

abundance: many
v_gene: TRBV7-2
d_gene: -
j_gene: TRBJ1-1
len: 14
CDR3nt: TGTGCCAGCAGCGGTGGACCTTTAAACACTGAAGCTTTCTTT
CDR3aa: CASSGGPLNTEAFF

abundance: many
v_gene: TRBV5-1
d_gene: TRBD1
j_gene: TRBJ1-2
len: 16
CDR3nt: TGCGCCAGCAGCGAAATTCCGGGACAGGAGAACTATGGCTACACCTTC
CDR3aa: CASSEIPGQENYGYTF

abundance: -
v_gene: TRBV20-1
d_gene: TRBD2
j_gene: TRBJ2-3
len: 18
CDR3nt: TGCAGTGCTAGGGAAAACTCGGGACTAGCGGGGGGCACAGATACGCAGTATTTT
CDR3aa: CSARENSGLAGGTDTQYF